This record covers a single T cell receptor (beta chain). The antigen it binds to is not known. No base-level quality is on record; no much larger clone is a single base apart. The collaborating institutions used their own protocols to collect whole blood in K2EDTA tubes. Collaborator samples were shipped for TCRbeta analysis as frozen whole blood, isolated PBMCs, or DNA extracted from either sample type. TCRbeta CDR3 regions were amplified from genomic DNA using the immunoSEQ Assay, a bias-controlled multiplex PCR. The authors processed their data as follows. The number of nucleated cells in each sample was estimated by amplification of reference gene primers within the assay. Sequence reads were collapsed and filtered to measure the absolute abundance of every unique TCRbeta CDR3 rearrangement. For each sample, productive Simpson clonality was calculated by taking the square root of Simpson's diversity index across productive rearrangements. Sourced from immuneACCESS, this table was stored by TCRdb with only in-frame sequences that have V and J called. A share of the clones is absent; for the studies checked, an unresolved V gene accounts for under half, and the remainder has no known explanation. For V, J and clone size, that table is used; D and trimming come from the DNA. The sample yields approximately 150,000 clones; approximately 81% were counted once. Approximately 0.99% of the sample comes from the top ten.

The CDR3 has 14 amino acids, counting the end cysteine and phenylalanine. Kept here is only the CDR3 DNA, which spans 42 bases and is read in frame from base 1. In the germline V gene, CDR1 corresponds to MNHEY and CDR2 to SVGAGI. Trimming removed 5 bases from V and 1 base from J, leaving 10 bases between the germline ends. This sample was taken from a study of blood T cell repertoires in COVID-19 (TCRdb year 2020). Turning to the overall study: The collaborator samples originated in the United States, Italy and Spain and spanned the acute and convalescent phases of COVID-19. The repertoires were released in a freely available public database meant as a resource for research on the immune response to SARS-CoV-2. Deeply sampled blood TCRbeta repertoires from subjects exposed to, actively infected with, or recovered from COVID-19 were included in the dataset. Sample metadata almost always included a de-identified subject ID, COVID-19 status, age in years and sex. Samples were obtained from the ongoing ImmuneRACE study (first 160 participants) and from about 1,300 subjects provided by 6 global collaborators. The material from the prospective study consisted of cDNA or gDNA derived from T cells, B-cell-depleted T cells, or PBMCs. Where available, HLA class I and class II types were obtained from metadata supplied by the sample provider rather than from assay-based typing. What the work shows at the level of the full study, not this receptor alone: Clinical and demographic metadata were provided uncurated, with the amount varying by source and participant.

Sequenced: peripheral blood. The chain uses TRBV6-5 and TRBJ2-3, with a tentative D gene TRBD2 over 6 matching bases. The receptor comes from a man aged 40-49 years with acute or convalescent COVID-19. The DNA sequence follows: TGTGCCAGCAGTACGGCGGGGCGCACAGATACGCAGTATTTT. This codes for CASSTAGRTDTQYF.